These 29 T cell receptor beta chains originate from one sample sequenced in a study of molecular identifiers for immune sequencing clone quantification. MiXCR, applied by TCRdb to the PCR reads, yields one record per CDR3 protein. Found here are 20,000 to 30,000 distinct CDR3 sequences, 17% of them singletons; the top ten hold about 0.99%. The specimen sequenced was naive CD8+ T cells from blood, with Jurkat cell RNA spiked in. Indicated subset: FACS-sorted CD8+CD4-CCR7+CD45RA+ naive T cells. These receptors all come from a human donor in good health. Some libraries in this study had Jurkat cell RNA spiked in.

This clonotype was counted ten times or more. The rearrangement uses TRBV28 and TRBJ1-1; D unclear. The CDR3 sequence is 16 residues long. Germline V CDR1 and CDR2: MDHEN, SYDVKM. The V and J ends lost 3 bases and 0 bases respectively, with 14 bases between them. This chain's CDR3 is CASSLVRSDLNTEAFF. CDR3 sequence (DNA): TGTGCCAGCAGTTTGGTGCGGTCGGATTTGAACACTGAAGCTTTCTTT.

There are many counts of this clonotype. The chain carries TRBV20-1 and TRBJ2-7; no firm D call. V was cut by 0 bases and J by 2 bases, with 8 bases left in between. Germline assignment: CDR1 DFQATT and CDR2 SNEGSKA (reference sequence). The CDR3 runs 13 residues. This chain's CDR3 is CSARDVVAYEQYF. The CDR3 DNA reads TGCAGTGCTAGAGACGTAGTAGCCTACGAGCAGTACTTC.

This sequence joins TRBV12-5 and TRBJ2-1, with D unresolved. The CDR3 sequence is 11 residues long. The ends were cut back, 1 base at V and 9 bases at J, with 4 bases in the middle. The germline V gene has CDR1 LGHNT and CDR2 FRNRAP. The CDR3 reads CASGLGPEQFF. The CDR3 DNA follows: TGTGCTAGTGGTTTGGGTCCTGAGCAGTTCTTC.

This clonotype showed up many times. This rearrangement joins TRBV29-1 to TRBJ1-1, with D hard to call. Trimming pared 3 bases from V and 1 base from J, leaving 9 bases between. CDR1 SQVTM and CDR2 ANQGSEA come from the germline V gene. This CDR3 is 13 amino acids long. The CDR3 coding sequence is TGCAGCGTTGAGAAGTCATGGAACACTGAAGCTTTCTTT. It is translated as CSVEKSWNTEAFF.

There are many counts of this clonotype. The junction departs from the called germline gene at one end, perhaps through a read error. The V call is TRBV28, the J call TRBJ1-1, with D possibly TRBD1 on 5 matching bases. This CDR3 spans 16 amino acids. Per germline, CDR1 MDHEN and CDR2 SYDVKM. The CDR3 region has the DNA TGTGCCAGCAGTTTTAGCGTCGCGGGGCTGAACGCTGAAGCTTTCTTT. This sequence encodes CASSFSVAGLNAEAFF.

This clonotype has a count of ten or more. The V call is TRBV27, the J call TRBJ1-5; D gene ambiguous. Trimming cost V 3 bases and J 0 bases, with 3 bases left between them. Per germline, CDR1 MNHEY and CDR2 SMNVEV (reference sequence). The CDR3 length is 13 residues. CDR3 in DNA: TGTGCCAGCAGTTTTTATAGCAATCAGCCCCAGCATTTT. Translation gives CASSFYSNQPQHF.

This clonotype occurred many times. The rearrangement joins TRBV4-3 to TRBJ1-6, with TRBD1 as a possible D gene (6 bases). There are 16 residues in the CDR3. Germline-derived CDR1 and CDR2 are LGHNA and YSLEER. The V end lost 0 bases, the J end lost 5 bases, and 11 bases lay between the germline ends. CDR3 protein: CASSQDRGENNSPLHF. The CDR3 DNA sequence: TGCGCCAGCAGCCAAGACAGGGGCGAGAATAATTCACCCCTCCACTTT.

This clonotype was counted at least ten times. CDR3 residues: CASSQGTERETQYF. CDR3 coding DNA: TGTGCCAGCAGCCAGGGGACCGAGAGGGAGACCCAGTACTTC. The chain combines TRBV9 with TRBJ2-5, with D tentatively TRBD1 (6 bases). V shed 4 bases and J shed 5 bases, with 15 bases lying between them. Germline CDR1 is SGDLS and CDR2 is YYNGEE. The CDR3 sequence is 14 residues long. The whole variable domain, filled in from reference TRBV9 and TRBJ2-5, reads DSGVTQTPKHLITATGQRVTLRCSPRSGDLSVYWYQQSLDQGLQFLIQYYNGEERAKGNILERFSAQQFPDLHSELNLSSLELGDSALYFCASSQGTERETQYFGPGTRLLVL.

This clonotype appeared many times. The V call is TRBV13, the J call TRBJ2-3; 11 bases match TRBD2. CDR3 size: 17 residues. CDR1 is PRHDT and CDR2 is FYEKMQ in the germline V gene (reference sequence). V was pared by 5 bases and J by 6 bases, with 13 bases of the junction left unmatched. The DNA of the CDR3 is TGTGCCAGCAGCCGACCCGGTGGTAGCGGGGGGGGTGATACGCAGTATTTT. This sequence encodes CASSRPGGSGGGDTQYF.

This clonotype was seen a handful of times. This sequence may be a read error, since a much larger clone differs from it by one base. The chain joins TRBV30 to TRBJ2-7; 7 bases map to TRBD1. The CDR3 has 12 residues. The ends lost 3 bases at V and 4 bases at J; junction bases unmatched: 3. CDR1 GTSNPN and CDR2 SVGIG come from the germline V gene (reference sequence). CDR3 DNA sequence: TGTGCCTGGAGAGGACAGGAGTACGAGCAGTACTTC. Amino acids: CAWRGQEYEQYF.

This clonotype was picked up many times. J is TRBJ2-7 and V is TRBV10-2; D may be TRBD2 (6 bases). Looked up from germline, CDR1 is WSHSY and CDR2 is SAAADI. Between the trimmed V and J ends, which lost 2 bases and 6 bases, there was a span of 8 bases. This CDR3 contains 12 residues. The CDR3 coding sequence is TGCGCCAGCAGTGAGCCGGGACTCGAGCAGTACTTC. Protein: CASSEPGLEQYF.

Concerning this clonotype: This may be a read error, as it is one base from a much larger clone. The conserved final phenylalanine or tryptophan is absent from the CDR3, which likely points to a read error. The CDR3 spells CASSGGLAPVYEQYS. The CDR3 DNA follows: TGTGCCAGCAGTGGAGGACTAGCGCCCGTTTACGAGCAGTACTCC. This sequence joins TRBV12-3 or TRBV12-4 and TRBJ2-7, with 9 nucleotides matching TRBD2. The CDR3 runs to 15 residues. After removal of 5 bases from V and 4 bases from J, the junction contained 9 bases not matched to a gene.

This clonotype was observed many times. The chain uses TRBV11-2 and TRBJ2-7; a weak D match, TRBD1 (5 bases). Germline values: CDR1 SGHAT, CDR2 FQNNGV. V lost 4 bases, J lost 0 bases, and 16 bases lay in between. This CDR3 has 16 residues. The DNA of the CDR3 is TGTGCCAGCAGCTCCCGTTACACAGGAGTCTCCTACGAGCAGTACTTC. Translating gives CASSSRYTGVSYEQYF.

Many counts were recorded for this clonotype. The chain recombines TRBV19 with TRBJ1-1; maybe TRBD1 (6 bases). In germline, CDR1 is LNHDA, CDR2 SQIVND (reference sequence). Trimming took off 2 bases at V and 4 bases at J, with 14 bases between the two ends. This CDR3 comprises 15 residues. The CDR3 sequence: CASSILPGAGTEAFF. In DNA form, the CDR3 reads TGTGCCAGTAGTATACTACCGGGGGCGGGCACTGAAGCTTTCTTT. Variable domain in full (rest from reference TRBV19 and TRBJ1-1): DGGITQSPKYLFRKEGQNVTLSCEQNLNHDAMYWYRQDPGQGLRLIYYSQIVNDFQKGDIAEGYSVSREKKESFPLTVTSAQKNPTAFYLCASSILPGAGTEAFFGQGTRLTVV.

This clonotype was seen just once. The chain uses TRBV6-6 and TRBJ2-1; D possibly corresponds to TRBD1 (6 bases). The CDR3 is 16 residues long. Germline assignment: CDR1 MNHNY and CDR2 SVGAGI (reference sequence). The V gene lost 5 bases and the J gene lost 4 bases, with 18 bases spanning the gap. The CDR3 nucleotides are TGTGCCAGCAGTGTCTCTGGACAGCCGAGTTACAATGAGCAGTTCTTC. Encoded protein: CASSVSGQPSYNEQFF.

Many counts were recorded for this clonotype. The chain has TRBV7-6 and TRBJ1-3, with 9 bases lining up with TRBD1. The CDR3 covers 20 residues. The ends lost 1 base at V and 2 bases at J; junction bases unmatched: 15. Per germline, CDR1 SGHVS and CDR2 FNYEAQ. The CDR3 DNA reads as TGTGCCAGCAGCTTAGATATATATTCGATGGGGACAGGGCCTGGAAACACCATATATTTT. Amino acid sequence: CASSLDIYSMGTGPGNTIYF.

In its sample, this clonotype was seen many times. The chain recombines TRBV7-2 with TRBJ1-1; the D is unclear. The CDR3 extends over 15 amino acids. The germline CDR1 and CDR2 sequences are SGHTA and FQGNSA. Deletions cut 1 base from V and 0 bases from J, with 9 bases between. The CDR3 loop is CASSLGPGVNTEAFF. As DNA, the CDR3 is TGTGCCAGCAGCTTAGGGCCAGGAGTGAACACTGAAGCTTTCTTT.

This clonotype was counted at least ten times. The chain is built from TRBV27 and TRBJ2-7, with 8 bases matching TRBD2. The ends lost 6 bases at V and 4 bases at J; junction bases unmatched: 14. Germline V gene sequence: CDR1 MNHEY, CDR2 SMNVEV (reference sequence). CDR3 length equals 16 residues. For the CDR3, the DNA is TGTGCCAGCAGACAAGAGGCGCTACTAGCGGCTTACGAGCAGTACTTC. Protein product: CASRQEALLAAYEQYF.

There are many counts of this clonotype. CDR3 sequence: CASSQTRTVAIGYTF. The DNA for the CDR3 is TGCGCCAGCAGCCAGACAAGGACAGTCGCTATTGGCTACACCTTC. The chain links TRBV4-3 to TRBJ1-2, with D possibly matching TRBD1 (6 bases). Germline assignment: CDR1 LGHNA and CDR2 YSLEER. The CDR3 covers 15 residues. V gave up 3 bases and J gave up 7 bases, with 18 bases separating them.

This clonotype was observed at least ten times. V usage is TRBV12-3 or TRBV12-4 and J usage is TRBJ2-3, with a weak D call TRBD2 (6 bases). V dropped 5 bases and J dropped 1 base, with 10 bases sitting between them. The CDR3 contains 14 residues. Here the CDR3 DNA reads TGTGCCAGCAGTCATACGGGGGGCACAGATACGCAGTATTTT. Residues: CASSHTGGTDTQYF.

About this clonotype: Sequence at one end of the junction differs from germline and may be a read error. This chain links TRBV5-1 with TRBJ1-3; D not certain. The CDR3 extends over 15 amino acids. Per the germline V gene, CDR1 is SGHRS and CDR2 is YFSETQ. CDR3 loop: CASSLDPGSGNTICF. The CDR3 coding sequence is TGCGCCAGCAGCTTGGACCCAGGCTCTGGAAACACCATATGTTTT. Using reference TRBV5-1 and TRBJ1-3 for the parts outside the CDR3, the full variable domain is KAGVTQTPRYLIKTRGQQVTLSCSPISGHRSVSWYQQTPGQGLQFLFEYFSETQRNKGNFPGRFSGRQFSNSRSEMNVSTLELGDSALYLCASSLDPGSGNTICFGEGSWLTVV.

This clonotype was observed at least ten times. J is TRBJ2-7 and V is TRBV7-8; possibly TRBD1 or TRBD2 for D (5 bases each). Germline CDR1 is SGHVS and CDR2 is FQNEAQ. The CDR3 contains 12 residues. Trimming left V 1 base short and J 5 bases short, with 6 bases between. The CDR3 nucleotides read TGTGCCAGCAGCTTAGGGGACCACGAGCAGTACTTC. Residues: CASSLGDHEQYF.

This clonotype came up many times. The rearrangement joins TRBV11-1 to TRBJ2-7, with 8 bases lining up with TRBD1. CDR1 SGHAT and CDR2 FQDESV come from the germline V gene (reference sequence). The CDR3 has 17 residues. V lost 0 bases and J lost 2; bases outside the gene matches: 9. The CDR3 sequence is CASSLALGDRHPYEQYF. The CDR3 region has the DNA TGTGCCAGCAGCTTAGCACTTGGGGACAGGCATCCCTACGAGCAGTACTTC. Full variable domain (rest looked up from reference TRBV11-1 and TRBJ2-7): EAEVAQSPRYKITEKSQAVAFWCDPISGHATLYWYRQILGQGPELLVQFQDESVVDDSQLPKDRFSAERLKGVDSTLKIQPAELGDSAMYLCASSLALGDRHPYEQYFGPGTRLTVT.

This clonotype appeared many times. J is TRBJ2-4 and V is TRBV2, with D possibly called TRBD1 or TRBD2 (7 bases each). The CDR3 loop spans 19 amino acids. Germline lookup yields CDR1 SNHLY and CDR2 FYNNEI. V was clipped by 4 bases and J by 1 base, with 23 bases between them. CDR3 sequence: CASSARDYAATGAKNIQYF. The CDR3 coding sequence is TGTGCCAGCAGTGCCCGGGACTACGCCGCGACAGGGGCCAAAAACATTCAGTACTTC. The full variable domain, with the rest looked up from reference TRBV2 and TRBJ2-4, is EPEVTQTPSHQVTQMGQEVILRCVPISNHLYFYWYRQILGQKVEFLVSFYNNEISEKSEIFDDQFSVERPDGSNFTLKIRSTKLEDSAMYFCASSARDYAATGAKNIQYFGAGTRLSVL.

This clonotype was counted ten times or more. The chain combines TRBV7-9 with TRBJ2-2, with D uncertain. The V gene lost 3 bases and the J gene lost 13 bases, with 9 bases spanning the gap. The CDR3 spans 11 residues. CDR1 SEHNR and CDR2 FQNEAQ come from the germline V gene (reference sequence). The CDR3: CASSFPPALFF. CDR3 bases: TGTGCCAGCAGCTTTCCCCCGGCGCTGTTTTTT.

This clonotype turned up a few times. This sequence may be a read error, since a much larger clone differs from it by one base. V and J are TRBV5-5 and TRBJ2-7; TRBD1 aligns across 7 bases. The germline V gene encodes CDR1 SGHKS and CDR2 YYEKEE (reference sequence). The CDR3 consists of 15 residues. The junction had 7 bases not matched to a gene; V was cut back by 2 bases and J by 2 bases. The CDR3 loop reads CASSFKTGTAYEQYF. DNA for the CDR3: TGTGCCAGCAGCTTTAAGACGGGGACAGCCTACGAGCAGTACTTC.

This clonotype appeared many times. CDR3 coding DNA: TGCGCCAGCAGCCAAGCACCTAGCGGGAGGTTTATTGGGCAAGAGACCCAGTACTTC. Translated: CASSQAPSGRFIGQETQYF. J is TRBJ2-5 and V is TRBV4-1; TRBD2 matches at 11 bases. The CDR3 has 19 residues. Germline-derived CDR1 and CDR2 are MGHRA and YSYEKL. V lost 1 base to trimming and J lost 2 bases; unmatched junction nucleotides: 12.

This clonotype was picked up many times. The gene calls are TRBV6-1 and TRBJ2-7, with D perhaps assigned TRBD1 or TRBD2 (6 bases each). The V end was cut by 1 base, the J end by 4 bases, with 11 bases between. Germline V gene data show CDR1 as MNHNS and CDR2 as SASEGT. This CDR3 is built from 14 residues. CDR3 protein: CASSEVGGSYEQYF. CDR3 DNA sequence: TGTGCCAGCAGTGAAGTGGGGGGCTCTTACGAGCAGTACTTC.

This clonotype was detected only a few times. The chain recombines TRBV11-2 with TRBJ2-7; no firm D call. The CDR3 runs to 13 residues. The germline CDR1 and CDR2 sequences are SGHAT and FQNNGV. Deletions cut 2 bases from V and 7 bases from J, with 12 bases between. CDR3 region: CASSLISSREQYF. Written as DNA, the CDR3 is TGTGCCAGCAGCTTAATCTCCTCTAGAGAGCAGTACTTC.